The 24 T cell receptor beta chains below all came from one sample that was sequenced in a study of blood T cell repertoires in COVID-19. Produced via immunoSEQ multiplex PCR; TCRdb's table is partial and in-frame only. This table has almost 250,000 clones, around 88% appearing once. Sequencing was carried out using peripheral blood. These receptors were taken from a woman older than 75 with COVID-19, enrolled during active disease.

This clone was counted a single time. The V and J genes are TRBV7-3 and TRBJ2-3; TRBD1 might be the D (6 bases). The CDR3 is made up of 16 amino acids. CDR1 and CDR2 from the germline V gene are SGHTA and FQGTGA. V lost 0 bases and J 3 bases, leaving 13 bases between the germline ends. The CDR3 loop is CASSLTGASRTDTQYF. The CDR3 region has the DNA TGTGCCAGCAGCTTAACGGGGGCGAGTAGAACAGATACGCAGTATTTT.

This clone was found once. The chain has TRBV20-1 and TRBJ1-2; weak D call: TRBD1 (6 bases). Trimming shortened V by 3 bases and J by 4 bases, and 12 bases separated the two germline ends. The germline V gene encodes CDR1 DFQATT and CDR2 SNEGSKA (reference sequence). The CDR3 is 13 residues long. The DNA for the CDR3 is TGCAGTGCTAGTGTGGGGGCCGGCTATGGCTACACCTTC. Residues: CSASVGAGYGYTF.

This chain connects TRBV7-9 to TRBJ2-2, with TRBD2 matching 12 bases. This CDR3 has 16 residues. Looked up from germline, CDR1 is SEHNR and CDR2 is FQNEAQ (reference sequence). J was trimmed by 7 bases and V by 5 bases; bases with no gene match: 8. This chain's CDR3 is CASSPRTSGAFGELFF. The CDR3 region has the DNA TGTGCCAGCAGCCCGAGGACTAGCGGGGCGTTCGGGGAGCTGTTTTTT.

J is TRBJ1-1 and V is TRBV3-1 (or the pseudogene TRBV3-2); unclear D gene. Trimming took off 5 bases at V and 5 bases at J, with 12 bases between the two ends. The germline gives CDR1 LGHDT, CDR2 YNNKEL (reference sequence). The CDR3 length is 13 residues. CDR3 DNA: TGTGCCAGCAGCTTGGGTAGCGGGACTGAAGCTTTCTTT. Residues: CASSLGSGTEAFF.

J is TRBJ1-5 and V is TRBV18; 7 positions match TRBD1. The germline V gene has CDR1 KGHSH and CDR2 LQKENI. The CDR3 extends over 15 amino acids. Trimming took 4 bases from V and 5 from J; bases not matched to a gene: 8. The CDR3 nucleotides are TGTGCCAGCTCACAGGGGACAGCCCACGATCAGCCCCAGCATTTT. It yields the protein CASSQGTAHDQPQHF. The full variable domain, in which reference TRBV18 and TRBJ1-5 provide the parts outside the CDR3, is NAGVMQNPRHLVRRRGQEARLRCSPMKGHSHVYWYRQLPEEGLKFMVYLQKENIIDESGMPKERFSAEFPKEGPSILRIQQVVRGDSAAYFCASSQGTAHDQPQHFGDGTRLSIL.

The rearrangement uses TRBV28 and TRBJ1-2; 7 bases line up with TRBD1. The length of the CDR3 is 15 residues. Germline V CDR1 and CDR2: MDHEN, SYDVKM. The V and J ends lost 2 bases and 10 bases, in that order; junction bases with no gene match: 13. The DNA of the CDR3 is TGTGCCAGCAGTTTAGGCAGGGGGATTCTATCTGACTACACCTTC. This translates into CASSLGRGILSDYTF.

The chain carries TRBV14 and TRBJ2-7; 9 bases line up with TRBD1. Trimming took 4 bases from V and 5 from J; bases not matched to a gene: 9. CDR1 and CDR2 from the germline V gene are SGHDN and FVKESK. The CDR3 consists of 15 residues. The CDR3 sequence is CASSRSDRGVNEQYV. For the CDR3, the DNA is TGTGCCAGCAGCCGGTCAGACAGGGGGGTTAACGAGCAGTACGTC.

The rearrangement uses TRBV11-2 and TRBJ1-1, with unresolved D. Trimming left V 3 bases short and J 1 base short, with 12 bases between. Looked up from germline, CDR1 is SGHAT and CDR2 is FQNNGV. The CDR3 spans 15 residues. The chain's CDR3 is CASSLGAVGNTEAFF. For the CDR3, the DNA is TGTGCCAGCAGCTTGGGAGCGGTTGGGAACACTGAAGCTTTCTTT.

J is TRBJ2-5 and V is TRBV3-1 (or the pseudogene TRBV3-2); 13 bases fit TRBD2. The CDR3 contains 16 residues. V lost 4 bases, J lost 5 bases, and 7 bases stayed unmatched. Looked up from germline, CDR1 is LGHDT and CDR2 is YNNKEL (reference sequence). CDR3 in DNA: TGTGCCAGCAGCCCCCCGACTAGCGGGGGGAGGGAGACCCAGTACTTC. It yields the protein CASSPPTSGGRETQYF.

CDR3 protein: CAWNVGAGNQPQHF. CDR3 DNA sequence: TGTGCCTGGAACGTAGGGGCGGGCAATCAGCCCCAGCATTTT. V gene TRBV30 combines with J gene TRBJ1-5; possible D gene TRBD1, 5 bases. This CDR3 has 14 residues. Trimming left V 4 bases short and J 2 bases short, with 12 bases between. The germline V gene has CDR1 GTSNPN and CDR2 SVGIG (reference sequence).

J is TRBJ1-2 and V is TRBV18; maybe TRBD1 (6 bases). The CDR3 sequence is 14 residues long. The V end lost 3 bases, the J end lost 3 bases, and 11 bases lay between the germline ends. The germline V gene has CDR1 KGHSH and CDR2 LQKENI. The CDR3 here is CASSPPAGDYGYTF. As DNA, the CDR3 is TGTGCCAGCTCACCCCCAGCAGGGGACTATGGCTACACCTTC.

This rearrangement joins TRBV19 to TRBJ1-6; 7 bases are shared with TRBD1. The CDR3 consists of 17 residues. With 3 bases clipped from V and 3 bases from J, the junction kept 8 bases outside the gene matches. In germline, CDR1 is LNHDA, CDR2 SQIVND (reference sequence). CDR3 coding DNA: TGTGCCAGTAGTATGAGGGGGCGGACAGGCTATAATTCACCCCTCCACTTT. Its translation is CASSMRGRTGYNSPLHF.

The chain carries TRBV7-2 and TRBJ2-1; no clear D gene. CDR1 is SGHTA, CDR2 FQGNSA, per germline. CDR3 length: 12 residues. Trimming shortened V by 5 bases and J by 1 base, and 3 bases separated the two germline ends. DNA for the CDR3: TGTGCCAGCAGCCTGTCCTACAATGAGCAGTTCTTC. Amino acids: CASSLSYNEQFF.

The CDR3 spells CASSFEGLQGTGGNTIYF. CDR3 bases: TGTGCCAGCAGCTTTGAGGGACTACAGGGGACAGGTGGAAACACCATATATTTT. The rearrangement links TRBV7-2 to TRBJ1-3; 8 bases match TRBD1. CDR3 size: 18 residues. The junction had 13 bases not matched to a gene; V was cut back by 3 bases and J by 3 bases. The V gene's germline CDR1 is SGHTA and CDR2 FQGNSA.

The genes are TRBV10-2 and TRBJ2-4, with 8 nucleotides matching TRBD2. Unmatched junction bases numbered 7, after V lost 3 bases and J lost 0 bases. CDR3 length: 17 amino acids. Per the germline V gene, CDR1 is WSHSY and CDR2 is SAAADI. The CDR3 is CASSDPLAVKAKNIQYF. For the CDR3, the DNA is TGCGCCAGCAGTGACCCACTAGCGGTTAAAGCCAAAAACATTCAGTACTTC.

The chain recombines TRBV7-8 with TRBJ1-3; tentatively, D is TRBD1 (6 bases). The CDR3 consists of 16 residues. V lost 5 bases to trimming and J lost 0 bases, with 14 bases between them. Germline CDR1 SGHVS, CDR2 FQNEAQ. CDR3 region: CASSQGHGLSGNTIYF. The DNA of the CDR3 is TGTGCCAGCAGCCAGGGACACGGTCTCTCTGGAAACACCATATATTTT. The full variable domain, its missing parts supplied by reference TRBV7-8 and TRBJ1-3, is GAGVSQSPRYKVAKRGQDVALRCDPISGHVSLFWYQQALGQGPEFLTYFQNEAQLDKSGLPSDRFFAERPEGSVSTLKIQRTQQEDSAVYLCASSQGHGLSGNTIYFGEGSWLTVV.

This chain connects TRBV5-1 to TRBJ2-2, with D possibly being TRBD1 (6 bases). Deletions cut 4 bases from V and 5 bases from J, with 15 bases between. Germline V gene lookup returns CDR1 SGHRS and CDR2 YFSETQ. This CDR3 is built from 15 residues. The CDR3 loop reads CASSVGQGWTGELFF. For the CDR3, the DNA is TGCGCCAGCAGCGTCGGGCAGGGGTGGACCGGGGAGCTGTTTTTT.

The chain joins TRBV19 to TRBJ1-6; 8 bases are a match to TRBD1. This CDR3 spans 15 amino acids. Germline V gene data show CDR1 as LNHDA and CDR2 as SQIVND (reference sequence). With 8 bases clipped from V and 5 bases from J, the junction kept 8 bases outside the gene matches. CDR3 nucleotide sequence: TGTGCCAGTTACGGACAGGGATTTGATAATTCACCCCTCCACTTT. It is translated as CASYGQGFDNSPLHF.

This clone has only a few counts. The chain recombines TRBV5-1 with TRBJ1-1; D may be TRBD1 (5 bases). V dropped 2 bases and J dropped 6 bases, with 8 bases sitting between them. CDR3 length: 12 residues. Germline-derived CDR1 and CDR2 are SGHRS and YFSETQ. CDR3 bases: TGCGCCAGCAGCTTCCAGGGTTCTGAAGCTTTCTTT. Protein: CASSFQGSEAFF.

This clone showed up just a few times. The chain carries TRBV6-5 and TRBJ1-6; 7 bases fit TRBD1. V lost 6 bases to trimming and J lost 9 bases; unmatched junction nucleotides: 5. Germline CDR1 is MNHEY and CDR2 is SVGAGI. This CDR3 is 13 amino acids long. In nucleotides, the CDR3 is TGTGCCAGCAGGACAGGGAGCATTTCACCCCTCCACTTT. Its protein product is CASRTGSISPLHF.

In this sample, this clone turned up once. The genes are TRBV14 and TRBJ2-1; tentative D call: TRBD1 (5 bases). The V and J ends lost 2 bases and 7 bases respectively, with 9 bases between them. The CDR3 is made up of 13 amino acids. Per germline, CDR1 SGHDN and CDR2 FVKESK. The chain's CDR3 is CASSQQGLNEQFF. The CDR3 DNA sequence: TGTGCCAGCAGCCAACAGGGATTGAATGAGCAGTTCTTC.

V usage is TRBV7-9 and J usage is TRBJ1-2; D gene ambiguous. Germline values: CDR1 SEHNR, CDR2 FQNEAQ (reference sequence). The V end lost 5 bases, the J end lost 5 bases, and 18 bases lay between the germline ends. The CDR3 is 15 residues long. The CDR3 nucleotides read TGTGCCAGCAGCCTAAACAGTGAACCCACATATGGCTACACCTTC. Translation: CASSLNSEPTYGYTF.

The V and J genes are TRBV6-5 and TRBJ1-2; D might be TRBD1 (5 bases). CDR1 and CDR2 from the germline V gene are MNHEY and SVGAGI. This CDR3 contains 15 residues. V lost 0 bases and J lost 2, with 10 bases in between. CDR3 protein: CASSYSGGWNYGYTF. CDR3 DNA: TGTGCCAGCAGTTACTCGGGGGGTTGGAACTATGGCTACACCTTC.

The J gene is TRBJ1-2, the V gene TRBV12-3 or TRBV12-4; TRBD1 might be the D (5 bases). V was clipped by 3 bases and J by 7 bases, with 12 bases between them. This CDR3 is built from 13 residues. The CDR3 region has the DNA TGTGCCAGCAGTTTGGAGGGGATTGGTGGCTACACCTTC. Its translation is CASSLEGIGGYTF.